These 2 T cell receptor beta chains originate from one sample sequenced in a study of Graves' ophthalmopathy and Graves' hyperthyroidism. Transcripts of RNA were the source for amplifying TCR beta CDR3 regions. After a first-round RT-PCR with HTBI primers, a second-round multiplex PCR was run. TCRdb recomputed calls from the multiplex PCR reads with MiXCR, one row per CDR3 protein. The sample shows hundreds of thousands of distinct CDR3 sequences, more than 40% of them seen only once. The sample comprised peripheral blood. These receptors originate from an adult man with Graves' ophthalmopathy.

This clonotype was seen a few times. The chain is built from TRBV3-1 and TRBJ1-5; D gene ambiguous. Between the trimmed V and J ends, which lost 1 base and 3 bases, there was a span of 13 bases. The V gene's germline CDR1 is LGHDT and CDR2 YNNKEL (reference sequence). The CDR3 length is 16 residues. Written as DNA, the CDR3 is TGTGCCAGCAGCCAAGTCTTCGACGTCGACAATCAGCCCCAGCATTTT. Encoded protein: CASSQVFDVDNQPQHF.

J is TRBJ2-7 and V is TRBV12-3 or TRBV12-4, with a weak D call TRBD1 (5 bases). The CDR3 has 13 residues. The V gene lost 4 bases and the J gene lost 7 bases, with 14 bases spanning the gap. CDR3 amino acids: CASSWVGAGEQYF. In DNA, the CDR3 is TGTGCCAGCAGTTGGGTAGGGGCAGGGGAGCAGTACTTC.